The text below deals with one T cell receptor (beta chain). Its antigen is still unknown. TCR beta CDR3 sequences were amplified from RNA transcripts. HTBI primers drove first-round RT-PCR of the TCR CDR3. TCRdb re-analysed the multiplex PCR reads in MiXCR, keeping a single row per CDR3 protein. The sample carries a few hundred thousand distinct CDR3 sequences, 14% recorded once. For the diagnoses, clinical symptoms, serum thyroxine and TRAb, thyroid ultrasound and orbital computed tomography were used. The ends lost 1 base at V and 5 bases at J; junction bases unmatched: 8. Germline V gene lookup returns CDR1 KGHDR and CDR2 SFDVKD. This CDR3 region has 17 residues. The source of the sample is a study of T cells in Graves' hyperthyroidism and ophthalmopathy. General observations from the study: Among clonotypes expanded in thyroid above 0.001, most were also found in blood.

The genes are TRBV24-1 and TRBJ2-3, with TRBD2 identical over 10 bases. The specimen was blood. This clonotype originated in a woman in her twenties or thirties with Graves' ophthalmopathy. The DNA of the CDR3 is TGTGCCACCAGTGATTTTGGTCTAGCGGGGGAGTTAGATACGCAGTATTTT. It is translated as CATSDFGLAGELDTQYF.